These 3 T cell receptor beta chains were sequenced from one sample in a study of T cells expressing NK-cell markers. TCRdb re-called the 5' RACE reads; every CDR3 protein appears as one record, without DNA. Its table lists about 550,000 distinct CDR3 sequences. Sequences were obtained from blood T cells: a sorted CD56 or NKG2C T cell subset, CD4+ or CD8+ T cells, or bulk PBMC T cells (not recorded which). The receptors originated from a man younger than 30 in good health.

The chain combines TRBV20-1 with TRBJ2-7. The CDR3 is 15 residues long. Germline V gene data show CDR1 as DFQATT and CDR2 as SNEGSKA (reference sequence). CDR3: CSASFPAGAYDEQYF.

The rearrangement uses TRBV4-3 and TRBJ2-1; TCRdb reports TRBD1, a call that lacks DNA to check it against. CDR1 LGHNA and CDR2 YSLEER come from the germline V gene. This CDR3 contains 16 residues. CDR3 sequence reads: CASSQGWLSSYNEQFF.

The V call is TRBV5-1, the J call TRBJ2-5. Germline V gene sequence: CDR1 SGHRS, CDR2 YFSETQ. The CDR3 consists of 11 residues. CDR3 residues: CASPGMETQYF. The variable domain in full, with the rest retrieved from reference TRBV5-1 and TRBJ2-5, is KAGVTQTPRYLIKTRGQQVTLSCSPISGHRSVSWYQQTPGQGLQFLFEYFSETQRNKGNFPGRFSGRQFSNSRSEMNVSTLELGDSALYLCASPGMETQYFGPGTRLLVL.